The 3 T cell receptor beta chains in this list originate from one sample, sequenced in a study of T-cell reconstitution after alpha-beta-depleted transplantation in children. Molecular barcoding with unique molecular identifiers was used for the TCRbeta library. Using its own MiXCR run on the PCR reads, TCRdb lists one record per CDR3 protein. The sample gives 70,000 or so distinct CDR3 sequences, approximately 11% of which show up once; roughly 13% is in the top ten. Sequencing was performed on PBMCs, taken before TCRalphabeta/CD19-depleted stem cell transplant. All receptors come from a boy under 18 with acute myeloid leukemia, due to receive a stem cell transplant.

Points on this clonotype: A much larger clone sits a single nucleotide away, making a read error possible. The rearrangement links TRBV5-4 to TRBJ2-7; tentatively, D is TRBD1 (5 bases). The germline V gene has CDR1 SGHNT and CDR2 YYREEE (reference sequence). This CDR3 contains 16 residues. The CDR3 sequence is CAGSLGWGILSYEQYF. DNA of the CDR3: TGTGCCGGCAGCTTGGGGTGGGGCATCCTCTCCTACGAGCAGTACTTC.

This clonotype was observed at least ten times. The chain carries TRBV24-1 and TRBJ2-3; 8 nucleotides align to TRBD2. Unmatched junction bases numbered 9, after V lost 3 bases and J lost 14 bases. Per germline, CDR1 KGHDR and CDR2 SFDVKD. This CDR3 has 13 amino acids. The CDR3 loop reads CATSDELAARRYF. The CDR3 DNA reads as TGTGCCACCAGTGATGAACTAGCGGCCCGCCGGTATTTT.

This clonotype was counted at least ten times. The chain couples TRBV7-2 to TRBJ2-7, with a weak D call TRBD2 (5 bases). Germline CDR1 reads SGHTA; CDR2 reads FQGNSA. The V end was cut by 5 bases, the J end by 7 bases, with 15 bases between. This CDR3 spans 13 amino acids. Here the CDR3 DNA reads TGTGCCAGCAGCCCCCTCCCTCCGGGGGAGCAGTACTTC. Translated: CASSPLPPGEQYF.